This T cell receptor beta chain came from a study of T-cell memory formation after mild COVID-19. The CDR3 has 15 amino acids. V was pared by 7 bases and J by 0 bases, with 13 bases between. Per germline, CDR1 LGHNT and CDR2 FRNRAP. MiXCR, applied by TCRdb to the 5' RACE reads, yields one record per CDR3 protein. The data hold 300,000 to 400,000 distinct CDR3 sequences, with around 15% observed a single time. In its sample, this clonotype was seen a few times. The chain employs TRBV12-5 and TRBJ2-4; D perhaps matches TRBD2 (6 bases). The TCR comes from a young man who had mild COVID-19 (a few samples of this study predate the infection). Cell type and time point are not known. The sequenced sample was PBMCs or a T cell subset sorted from them (not recorded which). The CDR3 reads CASALLASAKNIQYF. The CDR3 DNA follows: TGTGCTAGTGCGCTACTAGCTTCAGCCAAAAACATTCAGTACTTC.